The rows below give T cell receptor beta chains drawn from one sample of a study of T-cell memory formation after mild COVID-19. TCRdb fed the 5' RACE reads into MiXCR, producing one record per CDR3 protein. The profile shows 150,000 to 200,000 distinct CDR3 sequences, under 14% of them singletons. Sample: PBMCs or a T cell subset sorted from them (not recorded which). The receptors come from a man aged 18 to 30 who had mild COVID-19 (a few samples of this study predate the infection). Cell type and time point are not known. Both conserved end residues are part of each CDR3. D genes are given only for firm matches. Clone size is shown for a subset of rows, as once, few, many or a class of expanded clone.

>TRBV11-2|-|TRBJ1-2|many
CASSSFRAGGSTYGYTF
TGTGCCAGCAGCTCGTTCCGTGCGGGAGGCTCGACCTATGGCTACACCTTC
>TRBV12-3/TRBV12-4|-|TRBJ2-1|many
CASSSYVEQFF
TGTGCCAGCAGCTCCTATGTGGAGCAGTTCTTC
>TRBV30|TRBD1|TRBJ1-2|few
CAWSATGGAYGYTF
TGTGCCTGGAGCGCGACAGGGGGCGCGTACGGCTACACCTTC
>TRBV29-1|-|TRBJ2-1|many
CSVALAAHNEQFF
TGCAGCGTTGCCCTGGCGGCCCACAATGAGCAGTTCTTC
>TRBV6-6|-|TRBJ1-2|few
CASSYGGLMGGYTF
TGTGCCAGCAGCTACGGAGGCCTTATGGGGGGCTACACCTTC
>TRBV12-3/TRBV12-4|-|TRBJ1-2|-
CASSLQLHGYTF
TGTGCCAGCAGTTTACAGTTGCATGGCTACACCTTC
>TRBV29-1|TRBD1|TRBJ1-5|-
CSVAGQRNQPQHF
TGCAGCGTTGCGGGACAGCGCAATCAGCCCCAGCATTTT
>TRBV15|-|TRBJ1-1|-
CAAGRGAANTEAFF
TGTGCCGCTGGCCGTGGTGCGGCGAACACTGAAGCTTTCTTT
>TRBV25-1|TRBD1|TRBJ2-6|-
CASSETGGSSGANVLTF
TGTGCCAGCAGCGAGACAGGGGGAAGCTCTGGGGCCAACGTCCTGACTTTC
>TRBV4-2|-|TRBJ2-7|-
CASSQQGTRRLEQYF
TGTGCCAGCAGCCAACAGGGGACCAGAAGATTAGAACAGTACTTC
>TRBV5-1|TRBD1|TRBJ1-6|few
CASSAEQGKRSPLHF
TGCGCCAGCAGCGCAGAACAGGGGAAGCGGTCACCCCTCCACTTT
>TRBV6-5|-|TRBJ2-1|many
CASSPWRGEQFF
TGTGCCAGCAGTCCCTGGCGAGGTGAGCAGTTCTTC
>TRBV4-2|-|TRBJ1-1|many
CASSLSSMNTEAFF
TGTGCCAGCAGCCTTTCCTCCATGAACACTGAAGCTTTCTTT
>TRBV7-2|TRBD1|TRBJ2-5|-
CASSFRDRQETQYF
TGTGCCAGCAGCTTCCGGGACAGACAAGAGACCCAGTACTTC
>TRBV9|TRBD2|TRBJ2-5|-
CASSVAGTSGSLEAQYF
TGTGCCAGCAGCGTAGCTGGGACTAGCGGGAGTCTCGAGGCCCAGTACTTC
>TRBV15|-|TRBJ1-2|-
CATSRDPSGVYGYTF
TGTGCCACCAGCAGAGATCCCTCAGGGGTATATGGCTACACCTTC
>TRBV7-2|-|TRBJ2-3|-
CASSSQLTGTDTQYF
TGTGCCAGCAGCTCACAGCTAACGGGCACAGATACGCAGTATTTT
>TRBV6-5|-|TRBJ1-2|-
CASSYSMQGGYGYTF
TGTGCCAGCAGTTACTCGATGCAGGGCGGCTATGGCTACACCTTC
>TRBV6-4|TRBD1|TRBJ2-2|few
CASSPRGGAHPMYTNTGELFF
TGTGCCAGCAGCCCTAGAGGGGGCGCCCACCCAATGTATACGAACACCGGGGAGCTGTTTTTT
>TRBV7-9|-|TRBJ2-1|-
CASSLVSLHEQFF
TGTGCCAGCAGCTTAGTGTCCCTCCATGAGCAGTTCTTC
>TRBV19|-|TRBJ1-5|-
CASSMLVRGSNQPQHF
TGTGCCAGTAGTATGCTGGTCAGGGGAAGCAATCAGCCCCAGCATTTT
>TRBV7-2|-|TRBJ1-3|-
CASSYGPSGGNTIYF
TGTGCCAGCAGCTATGGGCCCTCGGGCGGAAACACCATATATTTT
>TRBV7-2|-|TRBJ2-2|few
CASSLAVAFGGELFF
TGTGCCAGCAGCTTAGCCGTCGCTTTCGGCGGGGAGCTGTTTTTT
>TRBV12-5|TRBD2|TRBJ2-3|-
CASGFTSRLAGRTADTQYF
TGTGCTAGTGGTTTCACCTCCCGACTAGCGGGGAGAACGGCAGATACGCAGTATTTT
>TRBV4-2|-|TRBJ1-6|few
CASSQEGLKSSYNSPLHF
TGTGCCAGCAGCCAAGAGGGACTGAAGAGCTCCTATAATTCACCCCTCCACTTT
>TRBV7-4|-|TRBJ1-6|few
CASTPQAGESPLHF
TGTGCCAGCACCCCCCAGGCAGGGGAATCACCCCTCCACTTT
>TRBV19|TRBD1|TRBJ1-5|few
CASSTLPRQGRGNQPQHF
TGTGCCAGTAGTACCCTCCCTCGACAGGGCCGGGGCAATCAGCCCCAGCATTTT
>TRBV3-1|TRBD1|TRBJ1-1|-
CASRGQGSTEAFF
TGTGCCAGCAGGGGACAGGGTAGCACTGAAGCTTTCTTT
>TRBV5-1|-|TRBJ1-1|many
CASSPYLNTEAFF
TGCGCCAGCAGCCCATATCTGAACACTGAAGCTTTCTTT
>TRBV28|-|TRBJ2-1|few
CASSFFNLGHEQFF
TGTGCCAGCAGTTTTTTCAATCTAGGGCATGAGCAGTTCTTC
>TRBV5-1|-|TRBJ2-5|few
CASSLGFGTPLQETQYF
TGCGCCAGCAGCTTGGGGTTCGGGACACCTCTCCAAGAGACCCAGTACTTC
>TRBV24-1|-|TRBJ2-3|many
CATSGPPSGTDTQYF
TGTGCCACCAGTGGCCCCCCATCGGGGACAGATACGCAGTATTTT
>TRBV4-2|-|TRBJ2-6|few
CASSPTPWQPLSGANVLTF
TGTGCCAGCAGCCCTACCCCATGGCAGCCCCTCTCTGGGGCCAACGTCCTGACTTTC
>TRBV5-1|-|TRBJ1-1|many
CASSLSGTNTEAFF
TGCGCCAGCAGCCTTTCCGGGACGAACACTGAAGCTTTCTTT
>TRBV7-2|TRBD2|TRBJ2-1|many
CASSLGTSSNEQFF
TGTGCCAGCAGCTTAGGGACTAGTTCCAATGAGCAGTTCTTC
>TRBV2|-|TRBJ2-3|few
CASSLGRVTDTQYF
TGTGCCAGCAGTCTCGGCAGGGTCACAGATACGCAGTATTTT
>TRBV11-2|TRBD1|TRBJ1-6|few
CASSLNRDRLSPLHF
TGTGCCAGCAGCTTAAACCGGGACAGACTTTCACCCCTCCACTTT
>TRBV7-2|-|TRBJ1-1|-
CASSLSLADEAFF
TGTGCCAGCAGCTTATCTTTGGCAGATGAAGCTTTCTTT
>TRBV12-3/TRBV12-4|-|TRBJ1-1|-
CASSLERGSEAFF
TGTGCCAGCAGTTTAGAGCGCGGATCTGAAGCTTTCTTT
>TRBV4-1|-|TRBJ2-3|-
CASSQENTQYF
TGCGCCAGCAGCCAAGAAAATACGCAGTATTTT
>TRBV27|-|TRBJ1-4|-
CASSFAGVREKLFF
TGTGCCAGCAGTTTTGCGGGGGTGAGGGAAAAACTGTTTTTT
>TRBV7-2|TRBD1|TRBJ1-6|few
CASSSRLTGGLYSPLHF
TGTGCCAGCAGCTCCAGACTCACAGGGGGCCTATATTCACCCCTCCACTTT
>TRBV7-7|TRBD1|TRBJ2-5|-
CASSSGQGQTQYF
TGTGCTAGCAGCTCGGGACAGGGGCAGACCCAGTACTTC
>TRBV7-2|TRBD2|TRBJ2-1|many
CASSSSGGFYNEQFF
TGTGCCAGCAGCTCAAGCGGGGGGTTCTACAATGAGCAGTTCTTC
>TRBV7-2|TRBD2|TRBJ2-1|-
CASSLAPAGGPNEQFF
TGTGCCAGCAGCTTAGCGCCAGCGGGGGGGCCTAATGAGCAGTTCTTC